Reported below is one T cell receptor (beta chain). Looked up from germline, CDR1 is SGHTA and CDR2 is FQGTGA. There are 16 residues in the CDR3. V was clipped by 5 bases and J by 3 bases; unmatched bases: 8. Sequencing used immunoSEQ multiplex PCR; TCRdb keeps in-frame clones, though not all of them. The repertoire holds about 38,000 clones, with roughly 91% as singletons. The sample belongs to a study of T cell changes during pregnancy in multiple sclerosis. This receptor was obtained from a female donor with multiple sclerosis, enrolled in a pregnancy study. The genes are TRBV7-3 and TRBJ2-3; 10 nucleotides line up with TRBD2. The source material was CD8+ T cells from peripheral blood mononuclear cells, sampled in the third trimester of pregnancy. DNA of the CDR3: TGTGCCAGCAGCCCCTGGCCTAGCGGGGGAACAGATACGCAGTATTTT. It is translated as CASSPWPSGGTDTQYF.